The 32 T cell receptor beta chains below come from one sample, sequenced in a study of blood T cell repertoires in COVID-19. Sequencing was performed with immunoSEQ multiplex PCR; in TCRdb, only in-frame clones are kept and a portion is missing. The table records approximately 150,000 clones, 87% of them present only once. Sequenced material: peripheral blood. The source of these receptors is a man over 45 who had recovered from COVID-19.

The CDR3 is CSVVGGMDTEAFF. The CDR3 coding sequence is TGCAGCGTTGTAGGGGGCATGGACACTGAAGCTTTCTTT. The V gene is TRBV29-1, the J gene TRBJ1-1, with 7 bases that match TRBD1. The CDR3 sequence is 13 residues long. Per germline, CDR1 SQVTM and CDR2 ANQGSEA. V was pared by 4 bases and J by 3 bases, with 5 bases of the junction left unmatched.

The chain couples TRBV5-1 to TRBJ2-6; a possible D gene is TRBD1 (6 bases). V dropped 4 bases and J dropped 4 bases, with 12 bases sitting between them. From germline, CDR1 is SGHRS and CDR2 YFSETQ. CDR3 length: 15 residues. The CDR3 nucleotides are TGCGCCAGCAGCCCGGGACATGCAGGGGCCAACGTCCTGACTTTC. Protein sequence: CASSPGHAGANVLTF.

A single count supports this clone. V usage is TRBV5-1 and J usage is TRBJ2-6, with 7 bases identical to TRBD1. The ends lost 4 bases at V and 4 bases at J; junction bases unmatched: 14. Germline CDR1 reads SGHRS; CDR2 reads YFSETQ. The CDR3 runs 18 residues. In DNA, the CDR3 is TGCGCCAGCAGCCGCCCGGGACAGACTGAGTCCGGGGCCAACGTCCTGACTTTC. It specifies CASSRPGQTESGANVLTF. The whole variable domain, filled in from reference TRBV5-1 and TRBJ2-6, reads KAGVTQTPRYLIKTRGQQVTLSCSPISGHRSVSWYQQTPGQGLQFLFEYFSETQRNKGNFPGRFSGRQFSNSRSEMNVSTLELGDSALYLCASSRPGQTESGANVLTFGAGSRLTVL.

The V gene is TRBV7-2, the J gene TRBJ1-3; 11 bases align to TRBD1. The germline V gene has CDR1 SGHTA and CDR2 FQGNSA. The CDR3 is made up of 19 amino acids. V lost 2 bases to trimming and J lost 0 bases; unmatched junction nucleotides: 9. CDR3 sequence reads: CASSLLGTGGGRSGNTIYF. DNA for the CDR3: TGTGCCAGCAGCTTATTAGGGACAGGGGGAGGACGCTCTGGAAACACCATATATTTT. Based on the CDR3 plus reference TRBV7-2 and TRBJ1-3, the full variable domain is GAGVSQSPSNKVTEKGKDVELRCDPISGHTALYWYRQSLGQGLEFLIYFQGNSAPDKSGLPSDRFSAERTGGSVSTLTIQRTQQEDSAVYLCASSLLGTGGGRSGNTIYFGEGSWLTVV.

V and J are TRBV7-9 and TRBJ2-1, with 10 nucleotides matching TRBD2. Trimming removed 1 base from V and 4 bases from J; junction bases left unmatched: 1. The CDR3 loop spans 15 amino acids. Germline V gene lookup returns CDR1 SEHNR and CDR2 FQNEAQ (reference sequence). The CDR3 loop reads CASSLELAGYNEQFF. The CDR3 DNA is TGTGCCAGCAGCTTAGAACTAGCGGGGTACAATGAGCAGTTCTTC.

V is TRBV9 and J is TRBJ1-2, with D possibly TRBD1 on 5 matching bases. This CDR3 is built from 13 residues. The V end was cut by 5 bases, the J end by 5 bases, with 13 bases between. Germline CDR1 SGDLS, CDR2 YYNGEE. CDR3 nucleotide sequence: TGTGCCAGCAGTTCGGGGGAGGGTTATGGCTACACCTTC. Translating gives CASSSGEGYGYTF.

This chain joins TRBV12-5 and TRBJ2-2, with D tentatively TRBD2 (5 bases). There are 13 residues in the CDR3. The germline V gene has CDR1 LGHNT and CDR2 FRNRAP. Trimming took 7 bases from V and 3 from J, leaving 9 bases between them. The CDR3 region has the DNA TGTGCTAGTGCCCCGCGGGACACCGGGGAGCTGTTTTTT. It is translated as CASAPRDTGELFF.

The rearrangement links TRBV7-9 to TRBJ1-1; D uncertain. CDR1 and CDR2 (germline): SEHNR, FQNEAQ (reference sequence). V lost 0 bases to trimming and J lost 3 bases, with 8 bases between them. The CDR3 is 14 residues long. In DNA form, the CDR3 reads TGTGCCAGCAGCTTAGCCATACTTGACACTGAAGCTTTCTTT. Its protein is CASSLAILDTEAFF. Using reference TRBV7-9 and TRBJ1-1 for the parts outside the CDR3, the full variable domain is DTGVSQNPRHKITKRGQNVTFRCDPISEHNRLYWYRQTLGQGPEFLTYFQNEAQLEKSRLLSDRFSAERPKGSFSTLEIQRTEQGDSAMYLCASSLAILDTEAFFGQGTRLTVV.

As DNA, the CDR3 is TGCGCCAGCAGCTTGGACGACAGCAGAACCAGCTATGGCTACACCTTC. Translated, it gives CASSLDDSRTSYGYTF. The chain links TRBV5-1 to TRBJ1-2, with a possible D match to TRBD1 (5 bases). Germline loops: CDR1 SGHRS, CDR2 YFSETQ. The CDR3 extends over 16 amino acids. Deletions cut 0 bases from V and 4 bases from J, with 16 bases between.

The rearrangement uses TRBV5-1 and TRBJ2-2; 7 nucleotides align to TRBD2. The CDR3 spans 16 residues. Germline lookup yields CDR1 SGHRS and CDR2 YFSETQ. V shed 4 bases and J 1 base; nucleotides not matched to a gene: 7. The CDR3 bases are TGCGCCAGCAGCCAGGGAGGGGCGCTGAACACCGGGGAGCTGTTTTTT. Translated: CASSQGGALNTGELFF. Full variable domain (missing parts from reference TRBV5-1 and TRBJ2-2): KAGVTQTPRYLIKTRGQQVTLSCSPISGHRSVSWYQQTPGQGLQFLFEYFSETQRNKGNFPGRFSGRQFSNSRSEMNVSTLELGDSALYLCASSQGGALNTGELFFGEGSRLTVL.

This sequence joins TRBV28 and TRBJ2-2; unclear D gene. The germline V gene encodes CDR1 MDHEN and CDR2 SYDVKM. V shed 5 bases and J shed 0 bases, with 10 bases lying between them. The CDR3 contains 15 residues. DNA of the CDR3: TGTGCCAGCAGTCAACTAAATGCGAACACCGGGGAGCTGTTTTTT. Its protein product is CASSQLNANTGELFF.

This clone was detected only a few times. The chain has TRBV2 and TRBJ1-2; a weak D match, TRBD1 (6 bases). CDR1 is SNHLY and CDR2 is FYNNEI in the germline V gene. The CDR3 consists of 13 residues. The V end lost 4 bases, the J end lost 2 bases, and 8 bases lay between the germline ends. The CDR3 bases are TGTGCCAGCAGTGCCGACAGGAACTATGGCTACACCTTC. Its translation: CASSADRNYGYTF.

The J gene is TRBJ2-7, the V gene TRBV6-2 or TRBV6-3, with a possible D match to TRBD1 (6 bases). The CDR3 covers 13 residues. CDR1 and CDR2 from the germline V gene are MNHEY and SVGEGT. The V end lost 2 bases, the J end lost 3 bases, and 8 bases lay between the germline ends. Written as DNA, the CDR3 is TGTGCCAGCAGTTACAGGGGGTACTACGAGCAGTACTTC. It translates to CASSYRGYYEQYF.

The chain is built from TRBV4-2 and TRBJ2-3, with D unresolved. The CDR3 consists of 16 residues. Germline CDR1 reads LGHNA; CDR2 reads YNFKEQ. Deletions cut 0 bases from V and 1 base from J, with 11 bases between. CDR3 in DNA: TGTGCCAGCAGCCAAGATATGGCAGTGGGCACAGATACGCAGTATTTT. It encodes CASSQDMAVGTDTQYF.

The chain combines TRBV30 with TRBJ1-3, with no clear D. Germline CDR1 GTSNPN, CDR2 SVGIG (reference sequence). CDR3 length: 13 residues. Trimming cost V 7 bases and J 0 bases, with 10 bases left between them. The CDR3 spells CAFQVSSGNTIYF. The CDR3 nucleotides read TGTGCCTTCCAGGTATCCTCTGGAAACACCATATATTTT.

This clone was counted once. The chain couples TRBV4-1 to TRBJ2-7, with 7 bases aligning to TRBD1. The length of the CDR3 is 14 residues. CDR1 and CDR2 from the germline V gene are MGHRA and YSYEKL. J was trimmed by 7 bases and V by 3 bases; bases with no gene match: 9. This chain's CDR3 is CASSQVRQGHEQYF. The CDR3 nucleotides are TGCGCCAGCAGCCAGGTACGACAGGGTCATGAGCAGTACTTC.

There are many counts of this clone. For the CDR3, the DNA is TGTGCCAGCAGCGTATGGGGCCAGAGCTCCTACAATGAGCAGTTCTTC. It is translated as CASSVWGQSSYNEQFF. The chain combines TRBV9 with TRBJ2-1; tentatively, D is TRBD1 (5 bases). Germline CDR1 reads SGDLS; CDR2 reads YYNGEE. This CDR3 has 16 residues. Trimming cost V 1 base and J 0 bases, with 11 bases left between them.

The chain carries TRBV2 and TRBJ2-7; TRBD1 matches at 9 bases. The germline V gene encodes CDR1 SNHLY and CDR2 FYNNEI. J gave up 11 bases and V 3 bases, and 8 bases lay outside the gene matches. This CDR3 has 13 amino acids. This chain's CDR3 is CASSDPGTGRKYF. The CDR3 DNA sequence: TGTGCCAGCAGTGATCCCGGGACAGGGAGAAAGTACTTC.

V is TRBV12-3 or TRBV12-4 and J is TRBJ1-1; tentatively, D is TRBD1 (6 bases). The CDR3 covers 13 residues. V lost 0 bases, J lost 7 bases, and 9 bases lay in between. CDR3 in amino acids: CASSLAGQREAFF. CDR3 DNA: TGTGCCAGCAGTTTAGCTGGACAGCGTGAAGCTTTCTTT.

This clone was seen once. The V and J genes are TRBV19 and TRBJ2-5; TRBD1 matches 8 bases. Unmatched junction bases numbered 10, after V lost 3 bases and J lost 4 bases. The germline gives CDR1 LNHDA, CDR2 SQIVND (reference sequence). This CDR3 spans 16 amino acids. CDR3 region: CASSIGGQGWSETQYF. The CDR3 DNA follows: TGTGCCAGTAGTATTGGAGGACAGGGATGGTCAGAGACCCAGTACTTC.

The genes are TRBV6-2 or TRBV6-3 and TRBJ1-5; D might be TRBD1 (5 bases). The germline V gene has CDR1 MNHEY and CDR2 SVGEGT. The CDR3 loop spans 15 amino acids. V was trimmed by 3 bases and J by 2 bases, leaving 11 bases between them. The CDR3 bases are TGTGCCAGCAGTTATGGTGGGGGGGGCAATCAGCCCCAGCATTTT. It specifies CASSYGGGGNQPQHF.

The chain carries TRBV7-2 and TRBJ2-1; TRBD1 agrees at 9 bases. V dropped 5 bases and J dropped 0; count of bases not matched to a gene: 8. The germline gives CDR1 SGHTA, CDR2 FQGNSA. This CDR3 spans 17 amino acids. DNA of the CDR3: TGTGCCAGCAGCCCCCGACAGGGGGGTGTCTCCTACAATGAGCAGTTCTTC. Protein: CASSPRQGGVSYNEQFF.

V and J are TRBV6-2 or TRBV6-3 and TRBJ2-7, with 8 nucleotides matching TRBD1. Germline V CDR1 and CDR2: MNHEY, SVGEGT. The CDR3 runs to 13 residues. Losses at the gene ends were 5 bases for V and 2 bases for J; bases not matched to a gene: 2. The chain's CDR3 is CASSKQGAYEQYF. Here the CDR3 DNA reads TGTGCCAGCAGTAAACAGGGGGCCTACGAGCAGTACTTC.

This clone has a handful of counts. V is TRBV18 and J is TRBJ2-2; 7 bases are a match to TRBD2. Germline assignment: CDR1 KGHSH and CDR2 LQKENI. The CDR3 consists of 18 residues. V lost 1 base, J lost 0 bases, and 8 bases stayed unmatched. The CDR3 nucleotides are TGTGCCAGCTCACCACGGGCAAGCGGGGCGTCGAACACCGGGGAGCTGTTTTTT. Its translation is CASSPRASGASNTGELFF.

The V gene is TRBV25-1, the J gene TRBJ2-1, with D perhaps TRBD1 (5 bases). The V gene lost 0 bases and the J gene lost 9 bases, with 12 bases spanning the gap. The length of the CDR3 is 14 residues. Germline CDR1 is MGHDK and CDR2 is SYGVNS. The CDR3 reads CASSEYRGRREQFF. The CDR3 DNA is TGTGCCAGCAGTGAATATAGGGGTAGACGTGAGCAGTTCTTC.

The chain employs TRBV7-2 and TRBJ2-7, with TRBD2 identical over 7 bases. J was trimmed by 0 bases and V by 4 bases; bases with no gene match: 12. This CDR3 contains 17 residues. Germline-derived CDR1 and CDR2 are SGHTA and FQGNSA. The CDR3 here is CASSSHPQRGDSYEQYF. The CDR3 coding sequence is TGTGCCAGCAGCTCCCACCCCCAGCGGGGAGACTCCTACGAGCAGTACTTC.

The sample holds a few counts of this clone. This rearrangement joins TRBV3-1 (or the pseudogene TRBV3-2) to TRBJ2-7, with D uncertain. In germline, CDR1 is LGHDT, CDR2 YNNKEL (reference sequence). Trimming cost V 4 bases and J 0 bases, with 4 bases left between them. The CDR3 covers 12 residues. CDR3 residues: CASSPSSYEQYF. CDR3 coding DNA: TGTGCCAGCAGCCCCAGCTCCTACGAGCAGTACTTC.

The genes are TRBV7-6 and TRBJ2-5, with TRBD1 as a possible D gene (6 bases). CDR1 SGHVS and CDR2 FNYEAQ come from the germline V gene. Deletions cut 5 bases from V and 5 bases from J, with 21 bases between. This CDR3 has 16 residues. The CDR3 loop is CASSPARAGAGETQYF. CDR3 nucleotide sequence: TGTGCCAGCAGCCCAGCCCGGGCAGGGGCCGGTGAGACCCAGTACTTC.

The V gene is TRBV19, the J gene TRBJ2-3, with D perhaps matching TRBD1 (7 bases). The V and J ends lost 6 bases and 2 bases respectively, with 15 bases between them. The CDR3 loop spans 15 amino acids. Germline assignment: CDR1 LNHDA and CDR2 SQIVND (reference sequence). The CDR3 here is CASSSRGAFTDTQYF. CDR3 bases: TGTGCCAGTAGCTCCAGGGGGGCTTTCACAGATACGCAGTATTTT.

This rearrangement joins TRBV4-3 to TRBJ2-1; TRBD1 agrees at 8 bases. Germline V gene lookup returns CDR1 LGHNA and CDR2 YSLEER. The CDR3 is 18 amino acids. The junction had 13 bases not matched to a gene; V was cut back by 3 bases and J by 3 bases. The CDR3 DNA reads as TGCGCCAGCAGCCATCCCCCCCTGACAGGGGCCAACTACAATGAGCAGTTCTTC. Its protein is CASSHPPLTGANYNEQFF.

The J gene is TRBJ2-7, the V gene TRBV6-5; 7 bases are shared with TRBD1. The germline V gene has CDR1 MNHEY and CDR2 SVGAGI. This CDR3 spans 14 amino acids. J lost 4 bases, V lost 7 bases, and 10 bases had no gene match. The CDR3 bases are TGTGCCAGCATAGCTTACAGGGGAAGGTACGAGCAGTACTTC. Translated, it gives CASIAYRGRYEQYF.

The V and J genes are TRBV19 and TRBJ1-1; unclear D gene. Trimming took off 8 bases at V and 1 base at J, with 8 bases between the two ends. Germline V lookup: CDR1 LNHDA, CDR2 SQIVND (reference sequence). The CDR3 has 12 residues. The CDR3 loop is CASSRQNTEAFF. The CDR3, as DNA: TGTGCCAGTTCGCGACAGAACACTGAAGCTTTCTTT.